The 20 T cell receptor beta chains below were found in one sample sequenced in a study of blood T cell repertoires in COVID-19. Clones were sequenced by immunoSEQ multiplex PCR, and TCRdb holds only the in-frame ones, with some missing. Of about 170,000 clones in the sample, around nine tenths are singletons; the top ten hold 0.5% to 0.55%. The specimen was peripheral blood. The origin of the receptors is a man in his fifties or sixties with acute or convalescent COVID-19.

The chain joins TRBV18 to TRBJ2-6, with D possibly matching TRBD1 (6 bases). CDR1 KGHSH and CDR2 LQKENI come from the germline V gene. V was trimmed by 3 bases and J by 0 bases, leaving 15 bases between them. CDR3 length: 18 amino acids. The DNA of the CDR3 is TGTGCCAGCTCACCCCAAGGACAGCAACTCTCTGGGGCCAACGTCCTGACTTTC. It translates to CASSPQGQQLSGANVLTF.

For this clone: The junction departs from the called germline gene at one end, perhaps through a read error. V is TRBV7-7 and J is TRBJ2-5; weak D call: TRBD2 (5 bases). The CDR3 length is 16 residues. Germline CDR1 and CDR2: SSHAT and FNYEAQ (reference sequence). The CDR3 protein is CASSFGVGGFGETQYF. The CDR3 DNA reads TGTGCTAGCAGCTTCGGGGTGGGTGGTTTCGGAGAGACCCAGTACTTC.

This chain links TRBV2 with TRBJ2-5, with 11 positions matching TRBD1. CDR3 size: 16 residues. V gave up 6 bases and J gave up 2 bases; unmatched junction bases: 8. Germline V CDR1 and CDR2: SNHLY, FYNNEI. The CDR3 spells CASRGPGTGGQETQYF. CDR3 coding DNA: TGTGCCAGCAGGGGACCCGGGACAGGGGGTCAAGAGACCCAGTACTTC.

The V call is TRBV28, the J call TRBJ2-7; tentative D call: TRBD2 (5 bases). V was trimmed by 6 bases and J by 3 bases, leaving 15 bases between them. Germline V gives CDR1 MDHEN, CDR2 SYDVKM. The CDR3 has 14 amino acids. The CDR3: CASRSRWENYEQYF. The CDR3 DNA reads as TGTGCCAGCAGGTCCCGGTGGGAGAACTACGAGCAGTACTTC.

V is TRBV5-1 and J is TRBJ2-3, with 8 positions matching TRBD2. Germline V CDR1 and CDR2: SGHRS, YFSETQ. The junction had 11 bases not matched to a gene; V was cut back by 4 bases and J by 4 bases. The CDR3 has 16 amino acids. The CDR3 region is CASSPSTAGGADTQYF. CDR3 nucleotide sequence: TGCGCCAGCAGCCCCTCCACCGCGGGGGGAGCAGATACGCAGTATTTT.

The V gene is TRBV19, the J gene TRBJ2-2; the match to TRBD1 covers 7 bases. Germline loops: CDR1 LNHDA, CDR2 SQIVND (reference sequence). V trimming: 1 base; J trimming: 3 bases; junction bases outside the gene matches: 5. This CDR3 is 16 amino acids long. The CDR3 nucleotides are TGTGCCAGTAGTATAGCCCCAGGGGGATACACCGGGGAGCTGTTTTTT. It specifies CASSIAPGGYTGELFF.

V usage is TRBV27 and J usage is TRBJ2-7; maybe TRBD2 (6 bases). The CDR3 spans 13 residues. Germline V CDR1 and CDR2: MNHEY, SMNVEV (reference sequence). Trimming shortened V by 2 bases and J by 4 bases, and 9 bases separated the two germline ends. In DNA, the CDR3 is TGTGCCAGCAGTTTAACGGGAGCTTACGAGCAGTACTTC. It encodes CASSLTGAYEQYF.

This chain links TRBV6-6 with TRBJ1-1; 7 nucleotides agree with TRBD1. Germline CDR1 is MNHNY and CDR2 is SVGAGI (reference sequence). The CDR3 has 14 residues. With V trimmed by 8 bases and J by 0 bases, 6 bases remained unmatched. CDR3 loop: CASYQGDVNTEAFF. The CDR3 DNA reads TGTGCCAGCTACCAGGGGGACGTGAACACTGAAGCTTTCTTT.

The chain carries TRBV6-6 and TRBJ1-1, with D unclear. Germline lookup yields CDR1 MNHNY and CDR2 SVGAGI (reference sequence). This CDR3 region has 14 residues. V was pared by 2 bases and J by 6 bases, with 13 bases between. CDR3 DNA sequence: TGTGCCAGCAGTTACCTCAGGAATGACGCTGAAGCTTTCTTT. As protein: CASSYLRNDAEAFF.

This chain links TRBV6-6 with TRBJ1-5, with 7 bases identical to TRBD1. The CDR3 consists of 14 residues. The V gene end was trimmed by 7 bases and the J gene end by 10 bases; junction bases not matched to a gene: 13. Per germline, CDR1 MNHNY and CDR2 SVGAGI (reference sequence). Here the CDR3 reads CASIKGASSVPQHF. CDR3 DNA: TGTGCCAGCATCAAGGGGGCCTCGAGTGTCCCCCAGCATTTT.

The chain employs TRBV27 and TRBJ2-7; TRBD1 aligns across 7 bases. The ends lost 6 bases at V and 4 bases at J; junction bases unmatched: 6. Germline V lookup: CDR1 MNHEY, CDR2 SMNVEV (reference sequence). The CDR3 sequence is 13 residues long. CDR3 nucleotide sequence: TGTGCCAGCAGCGACCACAGGGGATACGAGCAGTACTTC. Translation gives CASSDHRGYEQYF.

V is TRBV3-1 (or the pseudogene TRBV3-2) and J is TRBJ2-5; 10 bases are shared with TRBD2. CDR1 LGHDT and CDR2 YNNKEL come from the germline V gene (reference sequence). The V gene end was trimmed by 1 base and the J gene end by 3 bases; junction bases not matched to a gene: 17. The CDR3 runs to 20 residues. The CDR3 coding sequence is TGTGCCAGCAGCCAAGCGGGGGCTTCTGAGCTAGCGGGAGAGAAAGAGACCCAGTACTTC. It translates to CASSQAGASELAGEKETQYF.

The rearrangement links TRBV2 to TRBJ2-5; possibly TRBD1 for D (5 bases). This CDR3 has 15 residues. V was trimmed by 2 bases and J by 1 base, leaving 11 bases between them. Per germline, CDR1 SNHLY and CDR2 FYNNEI. CDR3 in amino acids: CASSEQGLGQETQYF. CDR3 in DNA: TGTGCCAGCAGTGAACAGGGCTTGGGCCAAGAGACCCAGTACTTC.

V and J are TRBV28 and TRBJ1-6, with 9 bases that match TRBD1. Germline trimming cut 5 bases from V and 9 bases from J; bases unmatched to any gene: 8. The CDR3 contains 15 residues. CDR1 and CDR2 from the germline V gene are MDHEN and SYDVKM. The CDR3 nucleotides read TGTGCCAGCAGTCCTCCGGGACAGGGTGGTTCACCCCTCCACTTT. Its protein product is CASSPPGQGGSPLHF.

The gene calls are TRBV4-2 and TRBJ2-6; D possibly corresponds to TRBD1 (6 bases). V shed 2 bases and J shed 3 bases, with 11 bases lying between them. CDR1 and CDR2 (germline): LGHNA, YNFKEQ. The CDR3 has 16 residues. DNA of the CDR3: TGTGCCAGCAGCCAAAACAGGGATAGTGGGGCCAACGTCCTGACTTTC. Translating it yields CASSQNRDSGANVLTF.

The chain recombines TRBV28 with TRBJ2-1; D is possibly TRBD2 (5 bases). The germline gives CDR1 MDHEN, CDR2 SYDVKM. Trimming removed 2 bases at V and 0 bases at J, with 5 bases between. The CDR3 spans 14 residues. CDR3 nucleotide sequence: TGTGCCAGCAGTTTAGGAGGCTCCTACAATGAGCAGTTCTTC. Translated, it gives CASSLGGSYNEQFF.

This sequence joins TRBV5-1 and TRBJ2-5; 7 bases match TRBD2. The CDR3 spans 12 residues. CDR1 SGHRS and CDR2 YFSETQ come from the germline V gene. J was trimmed by 7 bases and V by 4 bases; bases with no gene match: 4. The CDR3 reads CASSPTGGTQYF. CDR3 bases: TGCGCCAGCAGCCCGACGGGGGGGACCCAGTACTTC.

V gene TRBV7-8 combines with J gene TRBJ2-7; D is unresolved. Germline-derived CDR1 and CDR2 are SGHVS and FQNEAQ. Trimming took 2 bases from V and 6 from J, leaving 11 bases between them. CDR3 length: 13 amino acids. The CDR3 nucleotides read TGTGCCAGCAGCTTAAATGGCCCGGGCGAGCAGTACGTC. This codes for CASSLNGPGEQYV.

The J gene is TRBJ2-1, the V gene TRBV12-3 or TRBV12-4; D not resolved. The V end was cut by 6 bases, the J end by 9 bases, with 15 bases between. The CDR3 loop spans 13 amino acids. CDR3 nucleotides: TGTGCCAGCAGCGACTGGAGTATCCCTGAGCAGTTCTTC. Its translation is CASSDWSIPEQFF.

CDR3 sequence (DNA): TGCGCCAGCAGCCCTCAGGGGCCATCGAACACCGGGGAGCTGTTTTTT. Its translation: CASSPQGPSNTGELFF. The chain has TRBV5-1 and TRBJ2-2; TRBD1 is a possible D gene (6 bases). Trimming stripped 4 bases from V and 0 bases from J, with 13 bases between. CDR1 SGHRS and CDR2 YFSETQ come from the germline V gene. This CDR3 region has 16 residues.